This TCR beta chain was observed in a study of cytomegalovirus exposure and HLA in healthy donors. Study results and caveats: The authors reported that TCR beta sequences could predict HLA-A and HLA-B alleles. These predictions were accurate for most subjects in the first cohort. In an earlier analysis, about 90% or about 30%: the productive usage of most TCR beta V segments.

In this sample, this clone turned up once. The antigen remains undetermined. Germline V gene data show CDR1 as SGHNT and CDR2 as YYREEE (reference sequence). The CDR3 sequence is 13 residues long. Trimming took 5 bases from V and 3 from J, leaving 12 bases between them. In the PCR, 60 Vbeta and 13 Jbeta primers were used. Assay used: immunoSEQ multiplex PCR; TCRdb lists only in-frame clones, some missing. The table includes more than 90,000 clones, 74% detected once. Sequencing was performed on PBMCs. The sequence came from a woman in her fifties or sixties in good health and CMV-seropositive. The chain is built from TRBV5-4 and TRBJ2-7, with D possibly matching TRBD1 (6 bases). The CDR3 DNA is TGTGCCAGCAGTGGGGGCGGAGGCTACGAGCAGTACTTC. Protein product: CASSGGGGYEQYF.